The 15 T cell receptor beta chains in this list originate from one sample, sequenced in a study of blood T cell repertoires in COVID-19. Produced via immunoSEQ multiplex PCR; TCRdb's table is partial and in-frame only. The sample lists fewer than 250,000 clones, 84% occurring once. The sequenced sample was PBMCs or T cells enriched from blood (not recorded which). The receptors come from a man between 60 and 70 years old who had recovered from COVID-19.

The rearrangement links TRBV7-8 to TRBJ1-5; no clear D. V gave up 1 base and J gave up 8 bases, with 18 bases separating them. The CDR3 is 16 amino acids. Germline V gene data show CDR1 as SGHVS and CDR2 as FQNEAQ. CDR3 nucleotide sequence: TGTGCCAGCAGCTTAGAAGGAGCGGGCAGTTCGAAGCCCCAGCATTTT. Its translation: CASSLEGAGSSKPQHF.

J is TRBJ2-5 and V is TRBV19, with TRBD1 as a possible D gene (7 bases). CDR1 and CDR2 (germline): LNHDA, SQIVND (reference sequence). With 4 bases removed from V and 7 bases from J, the gap between germline ends came to 13 bases. CDR3 length equals 13 residues. This CDR3 reads CASSTSGGRTQYF. The DNA of the CDR3 is TGTGCCAGTAGTACCTCAGGGGGGAGGACCCAGTACTTC.

The gene calls are TRBV5-6 and TRBJ1-3; TRBD1 might be the D (6 bases). V dropped 5 bases and J dropped 3 bases, with 12 bases sitting between them. The CDR3 contains 14 residues. Per the germline V gene, CDR1 is SGHDT and CDR2 is YYEEEE. CDR3 DNA: TGTGCCAGCAGTACGAGGACAGTTGGAAACACCATATATTTT. Encoded protein: CASSTRTVGNTIYF.

J is TRBJ2-5 and V is TRBV30; perhaps TRBD1 as D (5 bases). The CDR3 runs 15 residues. CDR1 is GTSNPN and CDR2 is SVGIG in the germline V gene (reference sequence). Trimming cost V 2 bases and J 2 bases, with 15 bases left between them. The CDR3 sequence: CAWSWTRKRQETQYF. The CDR3 bases are TGTGCCTGGAGTTGGACACGAAAACGACAAGAGACCCAGTACTTC.

V is TRBV5-1 and J is TRBJ1-6; D unclear. V was pared by 2 bases and J by 10 bases, with 10 bases between. This CDR3 has 13 amino acids. Germline CDR1 SGHRS, CDR2 YFSETQ. CDR3 DNA sequence: TGCGCCAGCAGCTTCGAGGTAAACTCACCCCTCCACTTT. Amino acid sequence: CASSFEVNSPLHF.

The V call is TRBV2, the J call TRBJ1-2; TRBD1 matches at 9 bases. The CDR3 is made up of 14 amino acids. CDR1 and CDR2 from the germline V gene are SNHLY and FYNNEI. After removal of 6 bases from V and 4 bases from J, the junction contained 6 bases not matched to a gene. The CDR3 spells CASRPGQGFYGYTF. The CDR3 nucleotides are TGTGCCAGCAGACCGGGACAGGGATTCTATGGCTACACCTTC.

V and J are TRBV19 and TRBJ2-7, with D possibly being TRBD2 (6 bases). Trimming removed 6 bases at V and 1 base at J, with 22 bases between. The germline gives CDR1 LNHDA, CDR2 SQIVND (reference sequence). The CDR3 extends over 17 amino acids. The CDR3 nucleotides are TGTGCCAGTAGCCCTCTTCCCCAGACTAGTACTTCCTACGAGCAGTACTTC. It encodes CASSPLPQTSTSYEQYF.

The V and J genes are TRBV18 and TRBJ2-5; D ambiguous. CDR1 is KGHSH, CDR2 LQKENI, per germline. The CDR3 totals 13 residues. The germline V and J ends were trimmed by 1 base and 3 bases, with 6 bases remaining between them. This CDR3 is CASSPRQKETQYF. In DNA, the CDR3 is TGTGCCAGCTCACCACGGCAGAAAGAGACCCAGTACTTC.

This sequence joins TRBV4-3 and TRBJ1-1, with 8 bases aligning to TRBD1. Per the germline V gene, CDR1 is LGHNA and CDR2 is YSLEER. J gave up 3 bases and V 4 bases, and 7 bases lay outside the gene matches. The CDR3 has 15 amino acids. CDR3 DNA sequence: TGCGCCAGCAGCCTATGGACAGGGAGGGACACTGAAGCTTTCTTT. It is translated as CASSLWTGRDTEAFF.

The chain is built from TRBV7-9 and TRBJ2-3, with D uncertain. Trimming left V 4 bases short and J 1 base short, with 9 bases between. CDR3 length: 14 residues. CDR1 SEHNR and CDR2 FQNEAQ come from the germline V gene (reference sequence). The chain's CDR3 is CASSSPYGTDTQYF. The CDR3 nucleotides read TGTGCCAGCAGCTCCCCTTATGGCACAGATACGCAGTATTTT.

This chain uses TRBV11-3 with TRBJ2-2, with TRBD1 matching over 8 bases. From germline, CDR1 is SGHNT and CDR2 YENEEA. The junction had 3 bases not matched to a gene; V was cut back by 2 bases and J by 4 bases. The CDR3 totals 15 residues. CDR3 sequence reads: CASSLMTGATGELFF. In DNA form, the CDR3 reads TGTGCCAGCAGCTTAATGACAGGGGCCACCGGGGAGCTGTTTTTT.

V and J are TRBV2 and TRBJ1-4, with D tentatively TRBD1 (5 bases). The CDR3 has 14 amino acids. Looked up from germline, CDR1 is SNHLY and CDR2 is FYNNEI. V was pared by 4 bases and J by 7 bases, with 13 bases between. The CDR3 region is CASSVGSGGEKLFF. The CDR3, as DNA: TGTGCCAGCAGTGTCGGGTCGGGGGGTGAAAAACTGTTTTTT.

This sequence joins TRBV6-5 and TRBJ1-5, with unresolved D. The germline gives CDR1 MNHEY, CDR2 SVGAGI. The V end lost 8 bases, the J end lost 3 bases, and 11 bases lay between the germline ends. CDR3 length: 13 amino acids. CDR3 nucleotide sequence: TGTGCCAGCGATTTGGCGGTCAATCAGCCCCAGCATTTT. It is translated as CASDLAVNQPQHF.

The chain links TRBV7-9 to TRBJ2-7, with D hard to call. Trimming removed 6 bases from V and 7 bases from J, with 10 bases in between. Germline V gene sequence: CDR1 SEHNR, CDR2 FQNEAQ (reference sequence). CDR3 length equals 11 residues. The CDR3 bases are TGTGCCAGCAGTCCTTCTGAGGAGCAGTACTTC. Protein sequence: CASSPSEEQYF.

This rearrangement joins TRBV9 to TRBJ1-5; 9 nucleotides align to TRBD1. Germline V gene data show CDR1 as SGDLS and CDR2 as YYNGEE. The V segment lost 5 bases and the J segment 7 bases; nucleotides outside the gene matches: 10. There are 15 residues in the CDR3. Here the CDR3 reads CASSPDGQGFQPQHF. The CDR3 coding sequence is TGTGCCAGCAGTCCAGACGGACAGGGGTTCCAGCCCCAGCATTTT.